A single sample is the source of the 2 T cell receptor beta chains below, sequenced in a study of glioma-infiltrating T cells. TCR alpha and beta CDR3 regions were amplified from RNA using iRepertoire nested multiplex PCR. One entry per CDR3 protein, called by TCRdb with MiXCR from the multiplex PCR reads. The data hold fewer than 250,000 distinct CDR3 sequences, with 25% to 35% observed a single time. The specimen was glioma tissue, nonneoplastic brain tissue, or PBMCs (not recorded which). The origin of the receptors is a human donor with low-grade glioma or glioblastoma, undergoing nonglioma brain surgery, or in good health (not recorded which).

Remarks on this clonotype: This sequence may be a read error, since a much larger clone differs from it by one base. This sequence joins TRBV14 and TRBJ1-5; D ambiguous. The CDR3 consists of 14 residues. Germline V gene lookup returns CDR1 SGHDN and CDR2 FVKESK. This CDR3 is CASIQLGNHQPQHF. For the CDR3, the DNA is TGTGCCAGCATCCAATTGGGAAATCATCAGCCCCAGCATTTT.

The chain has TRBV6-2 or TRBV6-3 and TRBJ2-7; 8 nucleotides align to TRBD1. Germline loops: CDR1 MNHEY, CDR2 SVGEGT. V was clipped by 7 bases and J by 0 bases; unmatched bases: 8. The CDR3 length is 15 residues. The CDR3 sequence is CASKLTGASSYEQYF. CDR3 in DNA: TGTGCCAGCAAACTGACAGGGGCTAGCTCCTACGAGCAGTACTTC.